This section outlines one T cell receptor (beta chain) sequence together with its context. The V gene's germline CDR1 is DFQATT and CDR2 SNEGSKA (reference sequence). This CDR3 comprises 13 residues. The data are from a study of monozygotic twins with inflammatory bowel disease. With around 15 and 9 cycles respectively, two nested PCRs were carried out on TCRalpha and TCRbeta cDNA. TCRdb re-analyzed the 5' RACE reads; it lists each CDR3 protein once, without DNA. This sample's clone table lists some 150,000 distinct CDR3 sequences. The source of this sequence is a human donor with ulcerative colitis or Crohn's disease, or a healthy co-twin of an affected twin (not recorded which). The sample consisted of blood. V gene TRBV20-1 combines with J gene TRBJ1-3. The CDR3 reads CSADDSSGNTIYF.